The 32 T cell receptor beta chains listed next were all sequenced from one sample in a study of OX40 agonist ivuxolimab in advanced cancers. Assay: immunoSEQ multiplex PCR; the TCRdb copy retains only in-frame clones and omits some. The sample includes more than 20,000 clones, over 80% seen only once; the top ten take 26%. The material was CD4+ or CD8+ T cells sorted from blood, obtained in a trial of the OX40 agonist ivuxolimab. The origin of the receptors is an adult with an advanced solid tumor such as melanoma, head and neck, liver or kidney cancer.

This clone is categorized as medium-sized. The rearrangement joins TRBV6-4 to TRBJ2-3; the D gene could be TRBD1 or TRBD2 (6 bases each). Germline CDR1 is MRHNA and CDR2 is SNTAGT. The CDR3 totals 15 residues. V was clipped by 5 bases and J by 4 bases, with 16 bases between them. As DNA, the CDR3 is TGTGCCAGCAGTCCTAAGGGGGGCGCCTCAGATACGCAGTATTTT. This sequence encodes CASSPKGGASDTQYF.

The gene calls are TRBV11-1 and TRBJ1-3; D is possibly TRBD1 (5 bases). The CDR3 loop spans 18 amino acids. Germline assignment: CDR1 SGHAT and CDR2 FQDESV (reference sequence). Between the trimmed V and J ends, which lost 5 bases and 0 bases, there was a span of 20 bases. CDR3 in amino acids: CASSRAVGTASSGNTIYF. The DNA for the CDR3 is TGTGCCAGCAGCCGCGCCGTGGGGACGGCTAGCTCTGGAAACACCATATATTTT.

The chain employs TRBV19 and TRBJ2-5, with TRBD1 matching 8 bases. Germline CDR1 reads LNHDA; CDR2 reads SQIVND (reference sequence). The CDR3 covers 14 residues. With V trimmed by 6 bases and J by 1 base, 4 bases remained unmatched. As DNA, the CDR3 is TGTGCCAGTAGGGCAGGGGGCGTCCAAGAGACCCAGTACTTC. Translation gives CASRAGGVQETQYF.

The chain has TRBV6-5 and TRBJ2-7; tentative D call: TRBD2 (5 bases). Trimming removed 2 bases from V and 2 bases from J, with 10 bases in between. Germline CDR1 MNHEY, CDR2 SVGAGI. This CDR3 region has 14 residues. DNA of the CDR3: TGTGCCAGCAGTTACCGGACTGCGACCTACGAGCAGTACTTC. This gives the protein CASSYRTATYEQYF.

V is TRBV6-6 and J is TRBJ2-1; D may be TRBD2 (6 bases). With 8 bases removed from V and 2 bases from J, the gap between germline ends came to 13 bases. Germline CDR1 MNHNY, CDR2 SVGAGI (reference sequence). CDR3 length: 14 residues. The CDR3, as DNA: TGTGCCAGCTCTTTAGCGGTAACCTACAATGAGCAGTTCTTC. It codes for CASSLAVTYNEQFF.

A note on this clone: Mismatch with germline at one junction end may stem from a read error. The chain joins TRBV7-6 to TRBJ1-2; D is unclear. CDR3 length: 12 residues. Germline V gene lookup returns CDR1 SGHVS and CDR2 FNYEAQ. The CDR3 here is CASSPLKVSSIF. DNA of the CDR3: TGTGCCAGCAGCCCCCTAAAAGTAAGCAGTATCTTC.

The rearrangement joins TRBV5-4 to TRBJ2-5; 9 bases agree with TRBD2. V lost 5 bases to trimming and J lost 1 base; unmatched junction nucleotides: 12. The CDR3 contains 17 residues. Germline CDR1 is SGHNT and CDR2 is YYREEE (reference sequence). The CDR3 is CASSSSPTSGPQETQYF. CDR3 coding DNA: TGTGCCAGCAGTTCCTCCCCGACTAGCGGCCCCCAAGAGACCCAGTACTTC.

The genes are TRBV4-1 and TRBJ1-2; no clear D. The V gene's germline CDR1 is MGHRA and CDR2 YSYEKL. The CDR3 consists of 18 residues. The V and J ends lost 0 bases and 2 bases respectively, with 19 bases between them. The CDR3 DNA reads as TGCGCCAGCAGCCAAGATGTCACTTTCTCAGTTTCCAACTATGGCTACACCTTC. Protein: CASSQDVTFSVSNYGYTF.

The V and J genes are TRBV7-8 and TRBJ2-7; 9 bases align to TRBD1. Germline V gene lookup returns CDR1 SGHVS and CDR2 FQNEAQ. This CDR3 contains 15 residues. The junction had 10 bases not matched to a gene; V was cut back by 5 bases and J by 5 bases. This CDR3 reads CASSGTGTGIHEQYF. In DNA form, the CDR3 reads TGTGCCAGCAGCGGCACCGGGACAGGGATCCACGAGCAGTACTTC.

This rearrangement joins TRBV4-2 to TRBJ2-1; the D gene is possibly TRBD2 (6 bases). CDR3 length: 18 amino acids. V lost 0 bases, J lost 5 bases, and 20 bases lay in between. Germline lookup yields CDR1 LGHNA and CDR2 YNFKEQ. The CDR3 DNA follows: TGTGCCAGCAGCCAAGAGGAGCTTAGGGCTAGCGCTAACAATGAGCAGTTCTTC. Translation gives CASSQEELRASANNEQFF.

The V call is TRBV9, the J call TRBJ2-5, with 12 bases aligning to TRBD2. The CDR3 extends over 15 amino acids. With 5 bases clipped from V and 5 bases from J, the junction kept 7 bases outside the gene matches. CDR1 SGDLS and CDR2 YYNGEE come from the germline V gene. CDR3 sequence (DNA): TGTGCCAGCAGTTCCGGACTAGCGGGGTGGGAGACCCAGTACTTC. Residues: CASSSGLAGWETQYF.

The chain is built from TRBV23-1 and TRBJ1-5, with D unresolved. TRBV23-1 is annotated as an ORF whose role is uncertain. V was trimmed by 0 bases and J by 4 bases, leaving 10 bases between them. This CDR3 spans 15 amino acids. CDR3 in amino acids: CASSQSRQKNQPQHF. The CDR3 bases are TGCGCCAGCAGTCAATCCCGGCAGAAGAATCAGCCCCAGCATTTT.

This chain connects TRBV20-1 to TRBJ1-2; D ambiguous. The V gene's germline CDR1 is DFQATT and CDR2 SNEGSKA (reference sequence). With 7 bases removed from V and 4 bases from J, the gap between germline ends came to 4 bases. The CDR3 sequence is 9 residues long. The CDR3 DNA is TGCAGTGTGGCCTATGGCTACACCTTC. This codes for CSVAYGYTF.

The chain employs TRBV2 and TRBJ2-7; D possibly uses TRBD1 or TRBD2 (5 bases each). V lost 4 bases and J 3 bases, leaving 13 bases between the germline ends. CDR3 length: 14 amino acids. Germline V lookup: CDR1 SNHLY, CDR2 FYNNEI. The CDR3 sequence: CASSGGTMDYEQYF. The CDR3 coding sequence is TGTGCCAGCAGTGGAGGGACGATGGACTACGAGCAGTACTTC.

V usage is TRBV13 and J usage is TRBJ2-7; D possibly corresponds to TRBD2 (6 bases). CDR3 length: 13 residues. The V and J ends lost 8 bases and 0 bases respectively, with 11 bases between them. CDR1 PRHDT and CDR2 FYEKMQ come from the germline V gene (reference sequence). In nucleotides, the CDR3 is TGTGCCAGCGGGACGGGGGACTCCTACGAGCAGTACTTC. Protein sequence: CASGTGDSYEQYF.

V is TRBV4-1 and J is TRBJ2-7; unclear D gene. Germline CDR1 MGHRA, CDR2 YSYEKL. V was shortened by 4 bases and J by 1 base, with 2 bases between the two germline ends. There are 11 residues in the CDR3. CDR3 region: CASSRSYEQYF. The CDR3 DNA sequence: TGCGCCAGCAGCCGTTCCTACGAGCAGTACTTC.

The chain couples TRBV4-2 to TRBJ2-5; no clear D gene. Trimming removed 1 base from V and 1 base from J, with 4 bases in between. The germline V gene encodes CDR1 LGHNA and CDR2 YNFKEQ. The CDR3 is 13 residues long. CDR3 nucleotide sequence: TGTGCCAGCAGCCAAGGGGCCCAAGAGACCCAGTACTTC. It translates to CASSQGAQETQYF.

This clone ranks as medium-sized. The genes are TRBV5-1 and TRBJ2-2, with a possible D match to TRBD2 (6 bases). Germline CDR1 reads SGHRS; CDR2 reads YFSETQ. This CDR3 region has 15 residues. The V gene lost 1 base and the J gene lost 6 bases, with 13 bases spanning the gap. The CDR3 DNA sequence: TGCGCCAGCAGCTTGAAAGGGAGGACCGCCGGGGAGCTGTTTTTT. This gives the protein CASSLKGRTAGELFF.

The DNA for the CDR3 is TGTGCCAGCAGTCCAGGGGCAGGAACCTACGAGCAGTACTTC. Amino acid sequence: CASSPGAGTYEQYF. J is TRBJ2-7 and V is TRBV5-4; weak D call: TRBD1 (6 bases). The CDR3 contains 14 residues. Trimming shortened V by 5 bases and J by 2 bases, and 14 bases separated the two germline ends. Germline CDR1 reads SGHNT; CDR2 reads YYREEE (reference sequence). Supplemented by reference TRBV5-4 and TRBJ2-7, the full variable domain reads ETGVTQSPTHLIKTRGQQVTLRCSSQSGHNTVSWYQQALGQGPQFIFQYYREEENGRGNFPPRFSGLQFPNYSSELNVNALELDDSALYLCASSPGAGTYEQYFGPGTRLTVT.

The chain has TRBV9 and TRBJ1-2; TRBD1 matches 11 bases. V lost 3 bases to trimming and J lost 6 bases; unmatched junction nucleotides: 1. From germline, CDR1 is SGDLS and CDR2 YYNGEE. The CDR3 has 13 residues. The CDR3 spells CASSAGQGDGYTF. The DNA for the CDR3 is TGTGCCAGCAGCGCGGGACAGGGGGATGGCTACACCTTC.

The J gene is TRBJ2-1, the V gene TRBV27, with D possibly TRBD2 on 5 matching bases. The CDR3 runs to 14 residues. V lost 3 bases, J lost 9 bases, and 15 bases lay in between. In germline, CDR1 is MNHEY, CDR2 SMNVEV (reference sequence). CDR3 DNA sequence: TGTGCCAGCAGTTTCGGTGGGTGGGCGGGTGAGCAGTTCTTC. Its translation: CASSFGGWAGEQFF.

The chain recombines TRBV9 with TRBJ2-6; D call uncertain. Germline assignment: CDR1 SGDLS and CDR2 YYNGEE. Trimming left V 3 bases short and J 0 bases short, with 10 bases between. This CDR3 is built from 16 residues. CDR3: CASSGPPGSGANVLTF. CDR3 coding DNA: TGTGCCAGCAGCGGCCCCCCGGGCTCTGGGGCCAACGTCCTGACTTTC.

The gene calls are TRBV11-3 and TRBJ2-1; no clear D gene. Trimming pared 2 bases from V and 8 bases from J, leaving 10 bases between. Germline V gene lookup returns CDR1 SGHNT and CDR2 YENEEA. The length of the CDR3 is 13 residues. The CDR3 DNA is TGTGCCAGCAGCTTAAACCTAGACGATGAGCAGTTCTTC. This translates into CASSLNLDDEQFF.

The chain couples TRBV5-8 to TRBJ1-1; unclear D gene. V shed 2 bases and J shed 0 bases, with 11 bases lying between them. This CDR3 has 15 residues. Germline values: CDR1 SGHTS, CDR2 YDEGEE. The CDR3 region is CASSFRYALNTEAFF. The CDR3, as DNA: TGTGCCAGCAGCTTCCGATACGCCCTGAACACTGAAGCTTTCTTT.

The chain couples TRBV11-2 to TRBJ1-1; D gene ambiguous. Germline CDR1 reads SGHAT; CDR2 reads FQNNGV. CDR3 length equals 12 residues. V lost 8 bases and J 1 base, leaving 8 bases between the germline ends. DNA of the CDR3: TGTGCCAGCCGACGGGGGAACACTGAAGCTTTCTTT. Its protein is CASRRGNTEAFF.

The chain joins TRBV19 to TRBJ2-7, with a possible D match to TRBD2 (5 bases). Germline-derived CDR1 and CDR2 are LNHDA and SQIVND (reference sequence). V was cut by 10 bases and J by 2 bases, with 15 bases left in between. The CDR3 runs to 13 residues. CDR3: CATSPAGAYEQYF. As DNA, the CDR3 is TGTGCCACCTCCCCCGCGGGTGCCTACGAGCAGTACTTC.

This chain uses TRBV4-1 with TRBJ1-4; unclear D gene. The CDR3 extends over 16 amino acids. Germline V lookup: CDR1 MGHRA, CDR2 YSYEKL. Trimming removed 0 bases from V and 7 bases from J, with 15 bases in between. This CDR3 is CASSQELSPRGEKLFF. The CDR3 bases are TGCGCCAGCAGCCAAGAATTATCCCCCCGGGGTGAAAAACTGTTTTTT.

This sequence joins TRBV30 and TRBJ2-2; the D call may be TRBD1 or TRBD2 (5 bases each). The CDR3 has 14 amino acids. Trimming shortened V by 4 bases and J by 7 bases, and 16 bases separated the two germline ends. Germline-derived CDR1 and CDR2 are GTSNPN and SVGIG (reference sequence). CDR3 DNA sequence: TGTGCCTGGATGGGACGGCCTCGGGGCGGGGAGCTGTTTTTT. Translation gives CAWMGRPRGGELFF.

The chain recombines TRBV2 with TRBJ2-7, with 9 bases lining up with TRBD2. Germline assignment: CDR1 SNHLY and CDR2 FYNNEI. V gave up 7 bases and J gave up 1 base; unmatched junction bases: 8. The CDR3 length is 15 residues. CDR3 region: CASMILAGMSYEQYF. CDR3 nucleotides: TGTGCCAGCATGATACTAGCGGGCATGTCCTACGAGCAGTACTTC.

V and J are TRBV19 and TRBJ2-7; perhaps TRBD2 as D (5 bases). The CDR3 length is 14 residues. The V end lost 3 bases, the J end lost 3 bases, and 12 bases lay between the germline ends. Germline CDR1 reads LNHDA; CDR2 reads SQIVND (reference sequence). The CDR3 loop is CASSMGEGIYEQYF. The CDR3 region has the DNA TGTGCCAGTAGTATGGGTGAGGGTATCTACGAGCAGTACTTC.

The rearrangement uses TRBV9 and TRBJ2-3, with TRBD2 matching over 13 bases. The length of the CDR3 is 16 residues. Germline assignment: CDR1 SGDLS and CDR2 YYNGEE. The V segment lost 4 bases and the J segment 5 bases; nucleotides outside the gene matches: 7. The CDR3 spells CASSLGTSGNRDTQYF. CDR3 DNA sequence: TGTGCCAGCAGCCTCGGGACTAGCGGGAATAGAGATACGCAGTATTTT.

V and J are TRBV7-9 and TRBJ2-1; D gene unclear. V was trimmed by 1 base and J by 0 bases, leaving 4 bases between them. The CDR3 spans 14 residues. Germline lookup yields CDR1 SEHNR and CDR2 FQNEAQ (reference sequence). This chain's CDR3 is CASSLGGSYNEQFF. The CDR3, as DNA: TGTGCCAGCAGCTTAGGGGGCTCCTACAATGAGCAGTTCTTC.